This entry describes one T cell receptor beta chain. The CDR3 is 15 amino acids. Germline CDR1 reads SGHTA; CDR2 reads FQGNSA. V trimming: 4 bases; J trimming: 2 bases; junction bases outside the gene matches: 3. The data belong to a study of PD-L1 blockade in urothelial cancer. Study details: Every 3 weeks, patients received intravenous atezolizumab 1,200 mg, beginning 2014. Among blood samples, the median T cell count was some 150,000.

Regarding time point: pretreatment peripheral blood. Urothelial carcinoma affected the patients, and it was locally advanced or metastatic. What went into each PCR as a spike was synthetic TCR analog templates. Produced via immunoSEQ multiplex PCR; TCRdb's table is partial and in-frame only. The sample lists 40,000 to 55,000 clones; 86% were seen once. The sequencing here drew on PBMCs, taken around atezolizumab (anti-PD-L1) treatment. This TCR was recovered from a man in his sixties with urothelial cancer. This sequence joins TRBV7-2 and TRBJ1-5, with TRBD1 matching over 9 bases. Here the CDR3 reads CASSSDRGGNQPQHF. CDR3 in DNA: TGTGCCAGCAGCTCCGACAGGGGGGGCAATCAGCCCCAGCATTTT.